These T cell receptor beta chains were read from a single sample in a study of blood T cell repertoires in COVID-19. This table comes from immunoSEQ multiplex PCR, and its TCRdb copy is limited to in-frame clones, with some not included. The sample lists some 150,000 clones, about 87% occurring once. The specimen was peripheral blood. Source of these receptors: a woman aged 50 to 60 with acute or convalescent COVID-19. The CDR3 runs from the conserved cysteine through the conserved F or W. The D gene is left open where the match is weak. Clone size is not always given. Where it is, it says once, few, many or a class for expanded clones.

J	V	D	size	DNA	CDR3
TRBJ1-1	TRBV29-1	-	-	TGCAGCGTTGGGACAATGAACACTGAAGCTTTCTTT	CSVGTMNTEAFF
TRBJ2-5	TRBV27	TRBD2	once	TGTGCCAGCAGTTTATGGAGAGCGGGAGGGCAAGAGACCCAGTACTTC	CASSLWRAGGQETQYF
TRBJ2-1	TRBV7-3	TRBD2	-	TGTGCCAGCAGCTCAAGTGGGCTAGCGGGAGGTGAGCAGTTCTTC	CASSSSGLAGGEQFF
TRBJ2-7	TRBV6-2/TRBV6-3	-	-	TGTGCCAGCAGTTTCCATGGACTACCCTACGAGCAGTACTTC	CASSFHGLPYEQYF
TRBJ2-7	TRBV3-1/TRBV3-2	-	once	TGTGCCAGCAGCCAAGTTGGCGGCTTGGGAGGAGACGAGCAGTACTTC	CASSQVGGLGGDEQYF
TRBJ2-1	TRBV15	-	-	TGTGCCACCAGCAGAGCCAGGACAGTTTACAATGAGCAGTTCTTC	CATSRARTVYNEQFF
TRBJ2-3	TRBV5-1	TRBD1	-	TGCGCCAGCAGCCTACGCCGCGGACAGGGTAGGACAGATACGCAGTATTTT	CASSLRRGQGRTDTQYF
TRBJ2-3	TRBV6-4	-	few	TGTGCCAGCAGTGACTCCCCGGGAGGCACAGATACGCAGTATTTT	CASSDSPGGTDTQYF
TRBJ1-4	TRBV10-1	-	-	TGCGCCAGCAGTGAGTCCTCGACGGGAAACGAAAAACTGTTTTTT	CASSESSTGNEKLFF
TRBJ2-1	TRBV5-1	TRBD1	-	TGCGCCAGCAGCACGGACAGGGGGCATCTCAATGAGCAGTTCTTC	CASSTDRGHLNEQFF
TRBJ2-7	TRBV30	-	-	TGTGCCTGGAATTGGAGGGGGGGAAGCTCCTACGAGCAGTACTTC	CAWNWRGGSSYEQYF
TRBJ1-1	TRBV5-1	-	-	TGCGCCAGCAGCGCTCAGGTCAACACTGAAGCTTTCTTT	CASSAQVNTEAFF
TRBJ2-7	TRBV13	TRBD2	-	TGTGCCAGCAGCTTAAGACTAGCGGGGGTAGAGCAGTACTTC	CASSLRLAGVEQYF
TRBJ1-1	TRBV19	-	-	TGTGCCAGTAGTAGACGGGAAGGAAGGAGGACTGAAGCTTTCTTT	CASSRREGRRTEAFF
TRBJ1-1	TRBV6-6	-	-	TGTGCCAGCAGTTATGGGGGACAGAACACTGAAGCTTTCTTT	CASSYGGQNTEAFF
TRBJ2-2	TRBV19	-	-	TGTGCCAGTAGTGGCCTCAGGGGAGTAAACACCGGGGAGCTGTTTTTT	CASSGLRGVNTGELFF
TRBJ2-1	TRBV6-5	TRBD1	-	TGTGCCAGCAGTTACTATGGACAGGGGAGATCTGAGCAGTTCTTC	CASSYYGQGRSEQFF
TRBJ1-1	TRBV6-5	TRBD1	-	TGTGCCAGCAGGTACACAGGGGCTCTGGGAACTGAAGCTTTCTTT	CASRYTGALGTEAFF
TRBJ2-1	TRBV12-5	-	-	TGTGCTAGTGGTTCAGGGCTGACGTACAATGAGCAGTTCTTC	CASGSGLTYNEQFF
TRBJ2-1	TRBV9	TRBD1	-	TGTGCCAGCGGGGCTAGACCGGGACAGGTGAGGAATGAGCAGTTCTTC	CASGARPGQVRNEQFF
TRBJ1-2	TRBV4-1	TRBD1	-	TGCGCCAGCAGCCAAGAAGAAGGCAGGGGGTATGGCTACACCTTC	CASSQEEGRGYGYTF
TRBJ2-7	TRBV6-5	TRBD1	-	TGTGCCAGCACTACAGGGGCTACGAGCTACGAGCAGTACTTC	CASTTGATSYEQYF
TRBJ2-6	TRBV19	-	-	TGTGCCAGTAGCACTGGGGCCAACGTCCTGACTTTC	CASSTGANVLTF
TRBJ2-3	TRBV7-9	TRBD2	-	TGTGCCAGCAGCCATGAAGGACTAGCGACAGATACGCAGTATTTT	CASSHEGLATDTQYF
TRBJ2-7	TRBV7-2	-	-	TGTGCCAGCAGCTACCGACGGCTGACTACCTACGAGCAGTACTTC	CASSYRRLTTYEQYF
TRBJ2-7	TRBV3-1/TRBV3-2	TRBD2	-	TGTGCCAGCAGCCAAGGCCTAGCGGGCTCCTACGAGCAGTACTTC	CASSQGLAGSYEQYF
TRBJ1-1	TRBV29-1	-	-	TGCAGCGTTCAAACAGCTGTCAGGACTGAAGCTTTCTTT	CSVQTAVRTEAFF
TRBJ1-1	TRBV9	-	-	TGTGCCAGCAGCTCGGGCGGGGAGGGTGCTTTCTTT	CASSSGGEGAFF
TRBJ1-2	TRBV5-6	-	-	TGTGCCAGCAGCGCTGTAACAGGTTTAAACTATGGCTACACCTTC	CASSAVTGLNYGYTF
TRBJ2-3	TRBV6-5	-	-	TGTGCCAGCAGTAGGAGGTGGGGGGGCACAGATACGCAGTATTTT	CASSRRWGGTDTQYF
TRBJ2-3	TRBV24-1	-	-	TGTGCCACCAGTGATTTGAGGAGAGGGGGTGTGGATACGCAGTATTTT	CATSDLRRGGVDTQYF
TRBJ2-1	TRBV4-1	TRBD2	-	TGCGCCAGCAGCCCCGTAGCGGGGGGGAAGAGCTTGGCCTACAATGAGCAGTTCTTC	CASSPVAGGKSLAYNEQFF
TRBJ2-7	TRBV19	-	few	TGTGCCAGTAGTCAGGGTTACGAGCAGTACTTC	CASSQGYEQYF
TRBJ2-7	TRBV19	TRBD1	-	TGTGCCAGTACCCCGGACAGGAACTCCTACGAGCAGTACTTC	CASTPDRNSYEQYF
TRBJ2-5	TRBV27	-	-	TGTGCCAGCAGTTTATTAGCCAGGGATGAGACCCAGTACTTC	CASSLLARDETQYF
TRBJ1-1	TRBV12-5	-	-	TGTGCTAGTGGGCCCTTTGGGAGACCTGAAGCTTTCTTT	CASGPFGRPEAFF
TRBJ2-5	TRBV29-1	TRBD2	-	TGCAGCGTTCTACTAGCGGGAGATGAGACCCAGTACTTC	CSVLLAGDETQYF
TRBJ1-3	TRBV11-2	-	-	TGTGCCAGCAGCTTAGAGGGGGGGGCCATCTCTGGAAACACCATATATTTT	CASSLEGGAISGNTIYF
TRBJ1-1	TRBV19	-	-	TGTGCCAGTAGTCCCCTTCACTATATGAACACTGAAGCTTTCTTT	CASSPLHYMNTEAFF